The source of this TCR beta chain is a study of cytotoxic CD8 clonotypes in ibrutinib-treated CLL. General observations from the study: Treatment left the uncommon public clonotypes either contracted or stable in frequency.

As for this clone: No antigen is known for it.

The repertoire was sequenced with immunoSEQ multiplex PCR; TCRdb's copy has only in-frame clones and lacks some. This sample has 52,000 or so clones; roughly 80% occur once, and the top ten carry 20%. Germline assignment: CDR1 SGHAT and CDR2 FQNNGV. CDR3 length: 17 amino acids. The V segment lost 5 bases and the J segment 2 bases; nucleotides outside the gene matches: 12. Here the sequenced sample was PBMCs, taken after 24 months of ibrutinib treatment. The V gene is TRBV11-2, the J gene TRBJ2-1; the match to TRBD1 covers 7 bases. The sequence was obtained from a human donor with chronic lymphocytic leukemia. In nucleotides, the CDR3 is TGTGCCAGCAGCCCCAATACAGGGGTAGGGGCCTACAATGAGCAGTTCTTC. It encodes CASSPNTGVGAYNEQFF.